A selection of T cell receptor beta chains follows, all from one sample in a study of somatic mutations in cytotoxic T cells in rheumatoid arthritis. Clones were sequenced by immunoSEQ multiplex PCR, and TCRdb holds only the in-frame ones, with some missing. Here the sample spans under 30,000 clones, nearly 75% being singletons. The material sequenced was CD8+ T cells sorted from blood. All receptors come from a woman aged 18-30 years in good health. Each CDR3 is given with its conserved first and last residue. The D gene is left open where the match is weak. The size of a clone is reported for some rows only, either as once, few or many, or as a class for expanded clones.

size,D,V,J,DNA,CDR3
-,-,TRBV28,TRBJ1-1,TGTGCCAGCAGTGTACAGGGCTACACTGAAGCTTTCTTT,CASSVQGYTEAFF
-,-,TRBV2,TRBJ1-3,TGTGCCAGCAGTGAAGGAAACACCATATATTTT,CASSEGNTIYF
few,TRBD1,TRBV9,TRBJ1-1,TGTGCCAGCAGCGGCCGGGACAGCCACACTGAAGCTTTCTTT,CASSGRDSHTEAFF
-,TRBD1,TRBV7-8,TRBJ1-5,TGTGCCAGCAGCTTAGGCCAGGGGGACGTTCAGCCCCAGCATTTT,CASSLGQGDVQPQHF
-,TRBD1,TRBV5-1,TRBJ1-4,TGCGCCAGCAGCTTCGACAGGGGGGATGGAAAACTGTTTTTT,CASSFDRGDGKLFF
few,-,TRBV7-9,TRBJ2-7,TGTGCCAGCAGCTTAACGCCTAGTTCCTACGAGCAGTACTTC,CASSLTPSSYEQYF
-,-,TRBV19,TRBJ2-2,TGTGCCACCGGACCCGTACAAGGAGGGGAGCTGTTTTTT,CATGPVQGGELFF
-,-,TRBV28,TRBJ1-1,TGTGCCAGCAGTGCCGCGGGTGAGAACACTGAAGCTTTCTTT,CASSAAGENTEAFF
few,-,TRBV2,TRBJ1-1,TGTGCCAGCACACCGGGACAAGCTTACACTGAAGCTTTCTTT,CASTPGQAYTEAFF
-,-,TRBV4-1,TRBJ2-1,TGCGCCAGCAGCCAAGGAGGGACCTACAATGAGCAGTTCTTC,CASSQGGTYNEQFF
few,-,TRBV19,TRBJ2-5,TGTGCCAGTAGCGGCTGGTCCCACGAGACCCAGTACTTC,CASSGWSHETQYF
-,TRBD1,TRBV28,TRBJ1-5,TGTGCCAGCAGTTTCAGCGACAGGGGGTCCCAGCCCCAGCATTTT,CASSFSDRGSQPQHF
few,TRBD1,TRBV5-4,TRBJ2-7,TGTGCCAGCAGCTCCGGGACAGGGGGCTACGAGCAGTACTTC,CASSSGTGGYEQYF
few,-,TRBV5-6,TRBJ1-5,TGTGCCAGCAGCTCCCCAAATCAGCCCCAGCATTTT,CASSSPNQPQHF
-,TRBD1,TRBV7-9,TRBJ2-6,TGTGCCAGCAGCTTAGGGGGCAGGGGGCACACTGGGGCCAACGTCCTGACTTTC,CASSLGGRGHTGANVLTF
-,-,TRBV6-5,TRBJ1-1,TGTGCCAGCAGTTACTCCGATCCGTATGACACTGAAGCTTTCTTT,CASSYSDPYDTEAFF
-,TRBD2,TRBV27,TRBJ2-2,TGTGCCAGCAGTTTCGGGACTAGCGGCGCCGGGGAGCTGTTTTTT,CASSFGTSGAGELFF
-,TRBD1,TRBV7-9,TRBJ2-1,TGTGCCAGCAGCGACCCCGGGACAGGGTACAATGAGCAGTTCTTC,CASSDPGTGYNEQFF
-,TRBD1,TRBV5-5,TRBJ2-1,TGTGCCAGCAGCTCAGTCGGGGACAGGATCTACAATGAGCAGTTCTTC,CASSSVGDRIYNEQFF
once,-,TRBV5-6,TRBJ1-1,TGTGCCAGCAGCGCCCAGGGCTTTGGCACTGAAGCTTTCTTT,CASSAQGFGTEAFF
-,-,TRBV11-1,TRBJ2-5,TGTGCCAGCAGCCCGGGACTTTTGTACCAAGAGACCCAGTACTTC,CASSPGLLYQETQYF
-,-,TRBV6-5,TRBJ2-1,TGTGCCAGCAGTTGGACAATTGACAATGAGCAGTTCTTC,CASSWTIDNEQFF
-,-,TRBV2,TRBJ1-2,TGTGCCAACAAACAGGGTACTAACTATGGCTACACCTTC,CANKQGTNYGYTF
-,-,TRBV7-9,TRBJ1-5,TGTGCCAGCAGCATCATACAGGGCGGGGAGAGCAATCAGCCCCAGCATTTT,CASSIIQGGESNQPQHF
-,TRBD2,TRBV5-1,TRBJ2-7,TGCGCCAGCAGCTTCGGGAGGGGAGCTTACGAGCAGTACTTC,CASSFGRGAYEQYF
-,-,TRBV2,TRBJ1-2,TGTGCCAGCAGTGAGGTCGGAATCACCACCTCTTCCTATGGCTACACCTTC,CASSEVGITTSSYGYTF
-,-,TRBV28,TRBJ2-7,TGTGCCAGCACCCCGTGGGGGAGGGGGGAGCAGTACTTC,CASTPWGRGEQYF
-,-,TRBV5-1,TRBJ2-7,TGCGCCAGCAGCCCAAGGAGCTCCTACGAGCAGTACTTC,CASSPRSSYEQYF
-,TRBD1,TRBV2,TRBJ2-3,TGTGCCAGCAGTGGGCCCGGGACAGGGGCCACAGATACGCAGTATTTT,CASSGPGTGATDTQYF
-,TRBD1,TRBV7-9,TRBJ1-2,TGTGCCAGCAGCGAAAGACAGGGTACCTATGGCTACACCTTC,CASSERQGTYGYTF
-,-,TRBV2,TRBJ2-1,TGTGCCAGCAGTGAACCCCGGGTTGGAGGCAATGAGCAGTTCTTC,CASSEPRVGGNEQFF
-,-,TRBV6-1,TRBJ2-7,TGTGCCAGCAGATCCGGGAGTAGTTTCTACGAGCAGTACTTC,CASRSGSSFYEQYF
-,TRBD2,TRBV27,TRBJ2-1,TGTGCCAGTGCCGCCGGTAGCGGGAGTTACAATGAGCAGTTCTTC,CASAAGSGSYNEQFF
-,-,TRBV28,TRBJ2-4,TGTGCCAGCAGTTTAGGGCGGTCGTGGGCCAAAAACATTCAGTACTTC,CASSLGRSWAKNIQYF
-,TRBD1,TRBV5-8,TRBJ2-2,TGTGCCAGCAGCTTGGGGACAGGGGCCTACACCGGGGAGCTGTTTTTT,CASSLGTGAYTGELFF
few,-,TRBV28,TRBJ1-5,TGTGCCAGCAGTACAGGACCTAGCAATCAGCCCCAGCATTTT,CASSTGPSNQPQHF
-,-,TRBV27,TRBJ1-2,TGTGCCAGCAGAGGACAGAACTATGGCTACACCTTC,CASRGQNYGYTF
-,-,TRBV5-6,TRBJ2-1,TGTGCCAGCAGCCTCCGGCAGAGCTCCTACAATGAGCAGTTCTTC,CASSLRQSSYNEQFF
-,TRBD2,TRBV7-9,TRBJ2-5,TGTGCCAGCAGCTACGGGGGGTTTAAGGAGACCCAGTACTTC,CASSYGGFKETQYF
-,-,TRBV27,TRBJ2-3,TGTGCCAGCAGCCCCCGGGACTCAGGGGGGGGCGATACGCAGTATTTT,CASSPRDSGGGDTQYF
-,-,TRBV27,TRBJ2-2,TGTGCCAGCAGCCGCGGGGAAACCGGGGAGCTGTTTTTT,CASSRGETGELFF
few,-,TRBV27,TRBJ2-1,TGTGCCACCCGGGACTTCAACTACAATGAGCAGTTCTTC,CATRDFNYNEQFF
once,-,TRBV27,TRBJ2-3,TGTGCCAGCAGTTTAAGTCGCACAGATACGCAGTATTTT,CASSLSRTDTQYF
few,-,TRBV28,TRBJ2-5,TGTGCCAGCAGTTTATGGTCCGCCTTGGAGGGGGGAGTGGAGACCCAGTACTTC,CASSLWSALEGGVETQYF
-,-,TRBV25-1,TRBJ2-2,TGTGCCAGCAGTGAATACGGGCCAGGGCTCTCCGGGGAGCTGTTTTTT,CASSEYGPGLSGELFF
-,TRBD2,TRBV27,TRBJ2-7,TGTGCCAGCAGCCGACTAGCGGGAAACGGGGGCTCCTACGAGCAGTACTTC,CASSRLAGNGGSYEQYF
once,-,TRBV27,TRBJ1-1,TGTGCCAGCAGTTTTCACAGGGTTACGAACACTGAAGCTTTCTTT,CASSFHRVTNTEAFF
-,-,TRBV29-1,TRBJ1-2,TGCAGCGTTGTTACATTGAATGGCTACACCTTC,CSVVTLNGYTF
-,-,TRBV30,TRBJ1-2,TGTGCCTGGAGTGTAGGCCATGGCCCCTGGGGCTACACCTTC,CAWSVGHGPWGYTF
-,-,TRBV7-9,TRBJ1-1,TGTGCCAGCAGCCAATGGGACACTGAAGCTTTCTTT,CASSQWDTEAFF
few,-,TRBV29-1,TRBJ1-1,TGCAGCGGGCAGTTTTCTAACACTGAAGCTTTCTTT,CSGQFSNTEAFF
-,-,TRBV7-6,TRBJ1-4,TGTGCCAGCAGCCCGGACATGACTAATGAAAAACTGTTTTTT,CASSPDMTNEKLFF
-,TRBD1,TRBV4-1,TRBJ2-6,TGCGCCAGCAGCCAAGGCCTACCGGGACAGGGGGCCTCTGGGGCCAACGTCCTGACTTTC,CASSQGLPGQGASGANVLTF
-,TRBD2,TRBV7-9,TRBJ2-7,TGTGCCAGCAGCCAAGCGGGAGCCTACGAGCAGTACTTC,CASSQAGAYEQYF
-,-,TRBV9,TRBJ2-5,TGTGCCAGCAGCGGGGGACTTGAGGGCGAAGAGACCCAGTACTTC,CASSGGLEGEETQYF